This note documents a single T cell receptor beta chain sequence. The antigen is not known. The source of the sample is a study of glioma-infiltrating T cells after dendritic cell vaccination. Study in general: Dendritic cell vaccination trial patients had either newly diagnosed or recurrent glioblastoma. Study-wide results and caveats: Few patients contributed both blood and tumor specimens. Estimated pretreatment TIL content predicted outcome after dendritic cell vaccination.

Sequencing was performed with immunoSEQ multiplex PCR; in TCRdb, only in-frame clones are kept and a portion is missing. The repertoire has around 67,000 clones, 81% of them found once; the top ten carry under 8%. Germline-derived CDR1 and CDR2 are MNHEY and SMNVEV (reference sequence). Trimming cost V 2 bases and J 4 bases, with 8 bases left between them. The CDR3 consists of 14 residues. This TCR was recovered from a human donor with glioblastoma. The input for sequencing was blood, taken before dendritic cell vaccination. This chain connects TRBV27 to TRBJ2-2; TRBD1 might be the D (6 bases). The CDR3 here is CASSLGDTTGELFF. DNA of the CDR3: TGTGCCAGCAGTTTAGGGGACACCACCGGGGAGCTGTTTTTT.